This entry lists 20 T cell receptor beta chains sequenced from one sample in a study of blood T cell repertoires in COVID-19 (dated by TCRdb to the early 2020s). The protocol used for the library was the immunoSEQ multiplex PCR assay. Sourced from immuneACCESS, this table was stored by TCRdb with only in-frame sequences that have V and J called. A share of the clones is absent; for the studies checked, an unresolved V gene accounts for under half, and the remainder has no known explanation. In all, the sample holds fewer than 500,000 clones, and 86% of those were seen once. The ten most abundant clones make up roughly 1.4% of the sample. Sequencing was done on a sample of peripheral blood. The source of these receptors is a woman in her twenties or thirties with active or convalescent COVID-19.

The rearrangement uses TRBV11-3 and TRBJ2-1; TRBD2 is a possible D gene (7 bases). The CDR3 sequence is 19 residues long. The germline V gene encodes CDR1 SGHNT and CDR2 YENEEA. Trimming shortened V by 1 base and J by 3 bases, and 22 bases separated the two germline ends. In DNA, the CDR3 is TGTGCCAGCAGCTTAGGTTGGGGGGCAGGCGGGAGAGACTACAATGAGCAGTTCTTC. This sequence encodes CASSLGWGAGGRDYNEQFF.

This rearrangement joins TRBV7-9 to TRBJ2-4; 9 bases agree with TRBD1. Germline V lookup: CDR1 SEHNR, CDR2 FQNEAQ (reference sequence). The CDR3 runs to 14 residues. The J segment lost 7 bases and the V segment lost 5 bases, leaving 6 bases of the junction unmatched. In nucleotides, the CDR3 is TGTGCCAGCAGCCCCCGGACAGGGGAGAACATTCAGTACTTC. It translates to CASSPRTGENIQYF.

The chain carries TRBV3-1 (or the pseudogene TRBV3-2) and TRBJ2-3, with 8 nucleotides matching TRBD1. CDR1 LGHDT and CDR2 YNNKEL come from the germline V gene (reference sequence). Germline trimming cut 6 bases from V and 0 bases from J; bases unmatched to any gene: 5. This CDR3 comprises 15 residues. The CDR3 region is CASRNRGASTDTQYF. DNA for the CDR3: TGTGCCAGCAGGAACAGGGGGGCTAGCACAGATACGCAGTATTTT.

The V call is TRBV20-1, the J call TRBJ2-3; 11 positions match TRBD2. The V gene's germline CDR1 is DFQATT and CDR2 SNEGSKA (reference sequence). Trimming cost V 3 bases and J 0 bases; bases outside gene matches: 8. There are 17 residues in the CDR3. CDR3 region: CSASRLAGGSSTDTQYF. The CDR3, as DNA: TGCAGTGCTAGTAGGCTAGCGGGGGGATCTAGCACAGATACGCAGTATTTT.

The CDR3 nucleotides read TGTGCCACCAGCAGTGACAGGGATGTGAACATTCAGTACTTC. This sequence encodes CATSSDRDVNIQYF. J is TRBJ2-4 and V is TRBV15; 7 bases map to TRBD1. Trimming took 3 bases from V and 7 from J; bases not matched to a gene: 6. CDR1 is LNHNV and CDR2 is YYDKDF in the germline V gene (reference sequence). The CDR3 spans 14 residues.

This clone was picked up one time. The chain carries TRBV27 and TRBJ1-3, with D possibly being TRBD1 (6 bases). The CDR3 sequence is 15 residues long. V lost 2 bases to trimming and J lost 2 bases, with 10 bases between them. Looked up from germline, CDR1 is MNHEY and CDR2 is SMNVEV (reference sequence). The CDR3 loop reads CASSLMPGAGNTIYF. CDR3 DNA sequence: TGTGCCAGCAGTTTAATGCCAGGGGCTGGAAACACCATATATTTT.

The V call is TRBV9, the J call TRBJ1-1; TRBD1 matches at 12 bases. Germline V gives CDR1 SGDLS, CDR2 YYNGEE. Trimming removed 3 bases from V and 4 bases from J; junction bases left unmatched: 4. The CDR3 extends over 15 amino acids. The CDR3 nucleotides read TGTGCCAGCAGCGCTCAGGGACAGGGGGCCACTGAAGCTTTCTTT. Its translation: CASSAQGQGATEAFF.

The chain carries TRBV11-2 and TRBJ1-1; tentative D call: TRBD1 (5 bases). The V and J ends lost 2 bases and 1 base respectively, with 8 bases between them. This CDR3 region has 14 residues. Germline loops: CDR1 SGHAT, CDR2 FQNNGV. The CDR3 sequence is CASSLNGQNTEAFF. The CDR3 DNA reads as TGTGCCAGCAGCTTAAATGGACAGAACACTGAAGCTTTCTTT.

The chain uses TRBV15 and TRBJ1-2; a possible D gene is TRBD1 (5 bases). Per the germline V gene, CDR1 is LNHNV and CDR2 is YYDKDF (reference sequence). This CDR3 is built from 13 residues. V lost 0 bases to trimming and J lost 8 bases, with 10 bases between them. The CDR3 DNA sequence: TGTGCCACCAGCAGAGAAGGACAACGGGGCTACACCTTC. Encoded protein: CATSREGQRGYTF.

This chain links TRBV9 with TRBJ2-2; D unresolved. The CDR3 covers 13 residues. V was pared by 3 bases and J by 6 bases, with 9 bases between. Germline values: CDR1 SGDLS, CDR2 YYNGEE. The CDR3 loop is CASSAVPPGELFF. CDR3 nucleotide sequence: TGTGCCAGCAGCGCCGTCCCCCCCGGGGAGCTGTTTTTT.

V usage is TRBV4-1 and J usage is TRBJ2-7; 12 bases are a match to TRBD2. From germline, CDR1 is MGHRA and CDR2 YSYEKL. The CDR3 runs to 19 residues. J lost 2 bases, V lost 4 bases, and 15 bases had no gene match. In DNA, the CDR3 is TGCGCCAGCAGCCTCTCGTGGCTAGCGGGAGGGCCCTTGCCCTACGAGCAGTACTTC. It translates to CASSLSWLAGGPLPYEQYF.

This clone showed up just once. DNA of the CDR3: TGTGCCTGGAGTGGCATGGACAGGGGGCGAGGAGGATCTGAAAAACTGTTTTTT. Its translation: CAWSGMDRGRGGSEKLFF. The gene calls are TRBV30 and TRBJ1-4, with 11 bases identical to TRBD1. Germline values: CDR1 GTSNPN, CDR2 SVGIG (reference sequence). V was pared by 1 base and J by 7 bases, with 14 bases of the junction left unmatched. The CDR3 contains 18 residues.

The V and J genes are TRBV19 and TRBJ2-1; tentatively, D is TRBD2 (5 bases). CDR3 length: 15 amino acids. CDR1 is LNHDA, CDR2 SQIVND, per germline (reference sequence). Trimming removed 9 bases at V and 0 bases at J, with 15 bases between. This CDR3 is CASGRADLSYNEQFF. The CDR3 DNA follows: TGTGCCAGCGGACGAGCGGATCTCTCCTACAATGAGCAGTTCTTC.

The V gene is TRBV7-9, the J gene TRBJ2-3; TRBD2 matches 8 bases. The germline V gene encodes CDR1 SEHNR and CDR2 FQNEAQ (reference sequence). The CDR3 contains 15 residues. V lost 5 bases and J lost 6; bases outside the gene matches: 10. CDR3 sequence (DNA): TGTGCCAGCAGCCTCGAGGAGATAGCGGGGGATACGCAGTATTTT. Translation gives CASSLEEIAGDTQYF. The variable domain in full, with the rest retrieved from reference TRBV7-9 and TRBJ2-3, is DTGVSQNPRHKITKRGQNVTFRCDPISEHNRLYWYRQTLGQGPEFLTYFQNEAQLEKSRLLSDRFSAERPKGSFSTLEIQRTEQGDSAMYLCASSLEEIAGDTQYFGPGTRLTVL.

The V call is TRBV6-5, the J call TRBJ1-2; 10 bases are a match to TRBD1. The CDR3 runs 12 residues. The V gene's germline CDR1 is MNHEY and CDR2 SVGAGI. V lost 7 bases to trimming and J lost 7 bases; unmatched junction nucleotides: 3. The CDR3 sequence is CASMGQGFGYTF. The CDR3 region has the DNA TGTGCCAGCATGGGACAGGGGTTTGGCTACACCTTC.

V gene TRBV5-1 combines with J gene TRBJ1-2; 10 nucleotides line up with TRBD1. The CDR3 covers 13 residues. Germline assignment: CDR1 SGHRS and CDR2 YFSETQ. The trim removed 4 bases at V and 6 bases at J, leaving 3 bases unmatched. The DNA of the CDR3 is TGCGCCAGCAGCCGGGGGACAGGGGATGGCTACACCTTC. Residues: CASSRGTGDGYTF.

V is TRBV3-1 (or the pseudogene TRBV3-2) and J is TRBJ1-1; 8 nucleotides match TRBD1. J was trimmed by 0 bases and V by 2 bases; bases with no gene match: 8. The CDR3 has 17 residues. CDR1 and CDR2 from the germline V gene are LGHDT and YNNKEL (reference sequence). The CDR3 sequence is CASSQRPGTGLNTEAFF. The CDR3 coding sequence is TGTGCCAGCAGCCAACGTCCCGGGACAGGTTTGAACACTGAAGCTTTCTTT.

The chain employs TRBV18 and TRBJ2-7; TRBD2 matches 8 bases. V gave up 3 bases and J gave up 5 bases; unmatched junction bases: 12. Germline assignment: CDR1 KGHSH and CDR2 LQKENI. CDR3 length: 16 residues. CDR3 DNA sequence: TGTGCCAGCTCACCCTACGCGACTAGCGAAGGGAACGAGCAGTACTTC. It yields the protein CASSPYATSEGNEQYF. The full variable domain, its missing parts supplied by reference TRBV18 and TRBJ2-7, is NAGVMQNPRHLVRRRGQEARLRCSPMKGHSHVYWYRQLPEEGLKFMVYLQKENIIDESGMPKERFSAEFPKEGPSILRIQQVVRGDSAAYFCASSPYATSEGNEQYFGPGTRLTVT.

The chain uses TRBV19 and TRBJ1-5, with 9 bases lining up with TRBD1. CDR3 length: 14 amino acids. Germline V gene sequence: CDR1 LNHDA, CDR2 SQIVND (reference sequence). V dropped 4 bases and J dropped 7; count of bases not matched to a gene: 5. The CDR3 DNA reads TGTGCCAGTAGTAAGGACAGGGGAGACCAGCCCCAGCATTTT. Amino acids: CASSKDRGDQPQHF.

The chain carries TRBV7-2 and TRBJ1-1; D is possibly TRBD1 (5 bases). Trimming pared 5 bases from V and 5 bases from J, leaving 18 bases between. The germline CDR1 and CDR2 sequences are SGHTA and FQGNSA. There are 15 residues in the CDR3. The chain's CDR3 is CASSLRSSGRTEAFF. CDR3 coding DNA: TGTGCCAGCAGCCTTAGAAGTTCAGGGAGGACTGAAGCTTTCTTT.